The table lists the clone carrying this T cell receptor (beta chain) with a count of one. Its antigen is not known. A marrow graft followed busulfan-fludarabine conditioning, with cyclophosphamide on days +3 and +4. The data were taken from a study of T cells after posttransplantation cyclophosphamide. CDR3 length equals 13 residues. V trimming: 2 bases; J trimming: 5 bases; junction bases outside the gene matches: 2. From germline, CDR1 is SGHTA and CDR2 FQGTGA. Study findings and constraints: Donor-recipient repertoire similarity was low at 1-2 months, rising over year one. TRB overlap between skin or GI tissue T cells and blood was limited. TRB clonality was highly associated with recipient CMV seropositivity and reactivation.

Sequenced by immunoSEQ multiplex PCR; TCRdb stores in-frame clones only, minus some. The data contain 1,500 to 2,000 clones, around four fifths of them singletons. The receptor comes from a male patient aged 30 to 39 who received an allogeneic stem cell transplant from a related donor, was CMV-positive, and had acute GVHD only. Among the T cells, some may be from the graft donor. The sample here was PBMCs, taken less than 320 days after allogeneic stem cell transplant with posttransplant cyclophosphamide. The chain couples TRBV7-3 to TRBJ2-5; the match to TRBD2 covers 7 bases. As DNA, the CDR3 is TGTGCCAGCAGCTTATGGGGGGGGGAGACCCAGTACTTC. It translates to CASSLWGGETQYF.